This TCR beta chain was sequenced for a study of prognosis after radiotherapy for stage I lung cancer. Study details: The tumors were adenocarcinoma in approximately twelve patients (squamous cell carcinoma in roughly 7).

Genomic DNA was the source, and TCR beta CDR3 was amplified from it by two-round multiplex PCR. Primers specific to each TRBV and TRBJ gene were used in first-round PCR. TCRdb processed the multiplex PCR reads anew with MiXCR; each CDR3 protein has one entry. The table lists around 16,000 distinct CDR3 sequences, roughly 45% of them singletons. CT and PET/CT found no node involvement in any patient, and none had received chemotherapy or radiotherapy before or had other malignancies. This clonotype was counted ten times or more. Its antigen remains unidentified. General observations from the study: Post-therapy Shannon entropy was lower in patients developing distant metastases following stereotactic body radiation therapy.

This receptor was taken from a donor older than 45 with non-small cell lung cancer. Specimen: PBMCs, collected before or after stereotactic body radiation therapy (not recorded which).

Here the CDR3 DNA reads TGTGCCAGCAGTTTAGTGGGGGCTGGGAATCAGCCCCAGCATTTT. It encodes CASSLVGAGNQPQHF. The chain uses TRBV27 and TRBJ1-5, with D possibly matching TRBD1 (6 bases). There are 15 residues in the CDR3. From germline, CDR1 is MNHEY and CDR2 SMNVEV (reference sequence). Trimming removed 2 bases at V and 4 bases at J, with 12 bases between.